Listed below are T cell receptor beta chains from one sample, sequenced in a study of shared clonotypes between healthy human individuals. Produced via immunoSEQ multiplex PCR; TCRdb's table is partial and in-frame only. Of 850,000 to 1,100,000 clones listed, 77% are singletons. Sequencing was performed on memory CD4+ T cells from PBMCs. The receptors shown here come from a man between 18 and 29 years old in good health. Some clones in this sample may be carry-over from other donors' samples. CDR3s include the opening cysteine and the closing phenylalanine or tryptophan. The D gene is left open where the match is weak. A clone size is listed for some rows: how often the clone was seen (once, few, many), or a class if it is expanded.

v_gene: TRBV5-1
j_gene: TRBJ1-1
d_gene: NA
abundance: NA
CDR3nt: TGCGCCAGCAGCTCGGACAGTCAGAACACTGAAGCTTTCTTT
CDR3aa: CASSSDSQNTEAFF

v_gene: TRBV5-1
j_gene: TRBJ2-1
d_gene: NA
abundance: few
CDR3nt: TGCGCCAGCAGCTTAAGCCGACGATCCAATGAGCAGTTCTTC
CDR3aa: CASSLSRRSNEQFF

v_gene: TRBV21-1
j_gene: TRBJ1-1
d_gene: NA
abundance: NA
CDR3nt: TGTGCCAGCAGCAAAAGATTTCGCAGGAAGGTCACTGAAGCTTTCTTT
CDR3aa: CASSKRFRRKVTEAFF

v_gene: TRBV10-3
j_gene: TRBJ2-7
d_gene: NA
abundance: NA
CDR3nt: TGTGCCATCAGTGAGTCGGGAGGCTCCTACGAGCAGTACTTC
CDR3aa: CAISESGGSYEQYF

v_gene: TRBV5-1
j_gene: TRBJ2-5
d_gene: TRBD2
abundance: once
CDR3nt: TGCGCCAGCAGCTTGGACAGCGGGAGGGTTCAAGAGACCCAGTACTTC
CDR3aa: CASSLDSGRVQETQYF

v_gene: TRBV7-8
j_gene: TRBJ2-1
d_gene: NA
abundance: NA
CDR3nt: TGTGCCAGCAGCTTATTAGGGTATATCTCCTACAATGAGCAGTTCTTC
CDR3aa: CASSLLGYISYNEQFF

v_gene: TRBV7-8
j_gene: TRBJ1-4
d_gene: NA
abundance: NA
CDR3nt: TGTGCCAGCAGCTTTAGAGAACGAAATGAAAAACTGTTTTTT
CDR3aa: CASSFRERNEKLFF

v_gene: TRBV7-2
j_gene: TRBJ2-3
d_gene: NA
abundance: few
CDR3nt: TGTGCCAGCAGCTTCCCGTCGTCAGATACGCAGTATTTT
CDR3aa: CASSFPSSDTQYF

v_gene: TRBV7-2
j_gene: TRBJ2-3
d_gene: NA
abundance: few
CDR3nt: TGTGCCAGCAGCTTAGCGCCCGCAGGGGGCACAGATACGCAGTATTTT
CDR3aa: CASSLAPAGGTDTQYF

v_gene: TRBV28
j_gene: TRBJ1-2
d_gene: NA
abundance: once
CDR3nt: TGTGCCAGCAGTTATTCCCCAATCGAGGTCTATGGCTACACCTTC
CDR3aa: CASSYSPIEVYGYTF

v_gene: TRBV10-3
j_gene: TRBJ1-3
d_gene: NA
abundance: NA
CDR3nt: TGTGCCATCATGGCGGGTCCTGGAAACACCATATATTTT
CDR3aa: CAIMAGPGNTIYF

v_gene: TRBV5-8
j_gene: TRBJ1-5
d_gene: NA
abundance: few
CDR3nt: TGTGCCAGCAGCCGCTCAGGTGATAGCAATCAGCCCCAGCATTTT
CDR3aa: CASSRSGDSNQPQHF

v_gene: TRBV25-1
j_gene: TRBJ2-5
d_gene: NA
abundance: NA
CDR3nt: TGTGCCAGCAGAAGAACAGGGATAGGTCGAGAGACCCAGTACTTC
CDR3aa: CASRRTGIGRETQYF